The sequence of this T cell receptor (beta chain) was determined in a study of blood T cell repertoires in COVID-19. Study summary: Sites in the United States, Italy and Spain provided acute and convalescent COVID-19 samples. T cells, B-cell-depleted T cells, or PBMCs provided the cDNA or gDNA that served as material.

J gave up 4 bases and V 5 bases, and 8 bases lay outside the gene matches. Looked up from germline, CDR1 is SGHTA and CDR2 is FQGNSA. The CDR3 sequence is 16 residues long. Per the authors' pipeline: How many nucleated cells were present was estimated from reference gene primer amplification. Measured with immunoSEQ multiplex PCR; TCRdb has only the in-frame clones, and not every one. V and J calls and clone size are copied from that table; D and trimming were computed from the DNA. The data contain approximately 300,000 clones, about nine tenths of them seen just once; the ten biggest clones take up 1%.

The sequenced material came from peripheral blood. The TCR sequence derives from a man over 45 with active or convalescent COVID-19. The chain has TRBV7-2 and TRBJ2-1; 10 nucleotides match TRBD2. The CDR3 DNA reads as TGTGCCAGCAGCAAACAGGGAGCGGGGGGGTACAATGAGCAGTTCTTC. This encodes CASSKQGAGGYNEQFF.